The 20 T cell receptor beta chains below come from one sample, sequenced in a study of T cells in Graves' hyperthyroidism and ophthalmopathy. TCR beta CDR3 regions were amplified from RNA. The HTBI set primed first-round TCR CDR3 RT-PCR. TCRdb fed the multiplex PCR reads into MiXCR, producing one record per CDR3 protein. Of approximately 100,000 distinct CDR3 sequences listed, 45% to 50% are singletons. Source material: blood. Receptor source: a man aged 40-55 years with Graves' hyperthyroidism.

This clonotype was recorded at least ten times. The chain recombines TRBV29-1 with TRBJ2-3, with D tentatively TRBD2 (6 bases). The CDR3 has 11 residues. CDR1 is SQVTM, CDR2 ANQGSEA, per germline. In nucleotides, the CDR3 is TGCGGCGGGACCAGTACAGATACGCAGTATTTT. Translated: CGGTSTDTQYF.

This clonotype was seen at least ten times. The chain uses TRBV2 and TRBJ1-4, with 9 bases lining up with TRBD1. The V segment lost 6 bases and the J segment 8 bases; nucleotides outside the gene matches: 7. Germline V gene lookup returns CDR1 SNHLY and CDR2 FYNNEI. The CDR3 is 14 amino acids. The CDR3 loop is CASRATGGREKLFF. CDR3 DNA: TGTGCCAGCAGGGCAACAGGGGGCAGGGAAAAACTGTTTTTT.

This clonotype was counted ten times or more. This chain connects TRBV19 to TRBJ1-1; 7 positions match TRBD1. J gave up 5 bases and V 4 bases, and 7 bases lay outside the gene matches. This CDR3 spans 14 amino acids. Germline V gene data show CDR1 as LNHDA and CDR2 as SQIVND (reference sequence). The CDR3: CASSSHRGRTEAFF. The CDR3 nucleotides read TGTGCCAGTAGTAGCCACAGGGGAAGGACTGAAGCTTTCTTT.

The table lists this clonotype with many counts. This chain uses TRBV19 with TRBJ2-7, with TRBD2 matching over 10 bases. J lost 6 bases, V lost 3 bases, and 5 bases had no gene match. This CDR3 is built from 14 residues. The germline CDR1 and CDR2 sequences are LNHDA and SQIVND (reference sequence). The CDR3: CASSILAGEVEQYF. The CDR3 DNA sequence: TGTGCCAGTAGTATCCTAGCGGGAGAGGTCGAGCAGTACTTC. The variable domain in full, completed from reference TRBV19 and TRBJ2-7, reads DGGITQSPKYLFRKEGQNVTLSCEQNLNHDAMYWYRQDPGQGLRLIYYSQIVNDFQKGDIAEGYSVSREKKESFPLTVTSAQKNPTAFYLCASSILAGEVEQYFGPGTRLTVT.

The genes are TRBV9 and TRBJ2-7; 10 nucleotides align to TRBD2. This CDR3 is built from 14 residues. Losses at the gene ends were 3 bases for V and 7 bases for J; bases not matched to a gene: 7. Germline CDR1 and CDR2: SGDLS and YYNGEE. The CDR3 is CASSAGTSAREQYF. The CDR3 DNA follows: TGTGCCAGCAGCGCCGGGACTAGCGCCCGGGAGCAGTACTTC.

This clonotype was seen more than once but under ten times. The junction departs from germline at one end; a sequencing error may be responsible. The chain links TRBV10-1 to TRBJ2-1; 10 bases match TRBD2. The CDR3 loop spans 15 amino acids. Germline CDR1 reads WNHNN; CDR2 reads SYGVQD (reference sequence). The CDR3 DNA sequence: TGTGCCAGCTCTCGAGGACTAGCGGATTACAATGAGCAGTTCTTC. It yields the protein CASSRGLADYNEQFF.

The chain couples TRBV9 to TRBJ1-2; 7 bases match TRBD1. This CDR3 is 13 amino acids long. Germline lookup yields CDR1 SGDLS and CDR2 YYNGEE. V lost 3 bases, J lost 8 bases, and 7 bases stayed unmatched. The CDR3 DNA is TGTGCCAGCAGCGCAGACAGGGTGGGCGGCTACACCTTC. Its protein is CASSADRVGGYTF.

This clonotype was picked up many times. This chain connects TRBV6-5 to TRBJ2-3; D gene uncertain. Germline CDR1 MNHEY, CDR2 SVGAGI. Trimming cost V 8 bases and J 2 bases, with 17 bases left between them. CDR3 length: 15 residues. The CDR3 reads CASGPWNRHTDTQYF. As DNA, the CDR3 is TGTGCCAGCGGTCCGTGGAACCGACACACAGATACGCAGTATTTT.

This clonotype was recorded at least ten times. The chain is built from TRBV7-9 and TRBJ2-1; tentatively, D is TRBD1 or TRBD2 (5 bases each). The CDR3 length is 15 residues. Between the trimmed V and J ends, which lost 3 bases and 4 bases, there was a span of 13 bases. Germline-derived CDR1 and CDR2 are SEHNR and FQNEAQ (reference sequence). CDR3 protein: CASSFHRDGYNEQFF. Written as DNA, the CDR3 is TGTGCCAGCAGCTTTCACCGGGACGGATACAATGAGCAGTTCTTC.

In regard to this clonotype: Here the CDR3 omits its conserved ending phenylalanine or tryptophan, so a read error is the likely source. V usage is TRBV7-8 and J usage is TRBJ2-3; D may be TRBD2 (7 bases). CDR3 length: 14 residues. The V gene lost 7 bases and the J gene lost 3 bases, with 14 bases spanning the gap. The V gene's germline CDR1 is SGHVS and CDR2 FQNEAQ. The CDR3 DNA is TGTGCCAGCACCGCGGGGGCGGGGACAGATACGCAGTATGTT. Residues: CASTAGAGTDTQYV.

Note on this clonotype: A much larger clone sits a single nucleotide away, making a read error possible. The V and J genes are TRBV5-1 and TRBJ2-1; TRBD2 aligns across 8 bases. The V segment lost 0 bases and the J segment 6 bases; nucleotides outside the gene matches: 8. Germline V gives CDR1 SGHRS, CDR2 YFSETQ. This CDR3 is built from 16 residues. The CDR3 sequence: CASSLAPGGDFNEQFF. CDR3 sequence (DNA): TGCGCCAGCAGCTTGGCTCCCGGGGGGGACTTCAATGAGCAGTTCTTC.

This chain joins TRBV6-5 and TRBJ2-5; unclear D gene. The V gene's germline CDR1 is MNHEY and CDR2 SVGAGI. With 6 bases removed from V and 8 bases from J, the gap between germline ends came to 7 bases. CDR3 length: 10 residues. The CDR3: CASSLDTQYF. Here the CDR3 DNA reads TGTGCCAGCAGCTTGGACACCCAGTACTTC.

The V and J genes are TRBV28 and TRBJ2-7; D is tentatively TRBD1 or TRBD2 (5 bases each). Trimming took 5 bases from V and 2 from J, leaving 13 bases between them. The CDR3 runs 14 residues. CDR1 and CDR2 from the germline V gene are MDHEN and SYDVKM. In DNA form, the CDR3 reads TGTGCCAGCAGTCCTCGGGGCCCGACCTACGAGCAGTACTTC. Residues: CASSPRGPTYEQYF.

Points on this clonotype: Here the CDR3 omits its conserved ending phenylalanine or tryptophan, so a read error is the likely source. The J gene is TRBJ2-7, the V gene TRBV7-2; TRBD2 might be the D (6 bases). This CDR3 spans 15 amino acids. Germline assignment: CDR1 SGHTA and CDR2 FQGNSA. Trimming stripped 6 bases from V and 2 bases from J, with 17 bases between. CDR3 bases: TGTGCCAGCAGTTCGGCGGGGACGGACGCCTACGAGCAGTACCTC. Protein sequence: CASSSAGTDAYEQYL.

To note about this clonotype: The junction departs from the called germline gene at one end, perhaps through a read error. The rearrangement links TRBV7-9 to TRBJ1-1, with D possibly matching TRBD1 (5 bases). The CDR3 loop spans 15 amino acids. Germline CDR1 reads SEHNR; CDR2 reads FQNEAQ (reference sequence). Here the CDR3 reads CGSSLGPMGQDEAFF. The DNA for the CDR3 is TGTGGCAGCAGCTTAGGCCCCATGGGGCAGGATGAAGCTTTCTTT.

At least ten counts were recorded for this clonotype. The J gene is TRBJ1-2, the V gene TRBV5-4; 8 nucleotides match TRBD1. The junction had 3 bases not matched to a gene; V was cut back by 0 bases and J by 2 bases. The CDR3 extends over 15 amino acids. Germline CDR1 is SGHNT and CDR2 is YYREEE (reference sequence). CDR3 DNA: TGTGCCAGCAGCTTGGGGGGACAGGTGAACTATGGCTACACCTTC. Protein product: CASSLGGQVNYGYTF.

The rearrangement joins TRBV9 to TRBJ1-1, with D tentatively TRBD1 (5 bases). The V end lost 7 bases, the J end lost 3 bases, and 22 bases lay between the germline ends. The germline CDR1 and CDR2 sequences are SGDLS and YYNGEE. This CDR3 has 16 amino acids. This CDR3 reads CASGLWGGGGDTEAFF. CDR3 coding DNA: TGTGCCAGCGGCCTATGGGGGGGGGGGGGGGACACTGAAGCTTTCTTT.

There are many counts of this clonotype. The V call is TRBV29-1, the J call TRBJ1-1; D is possibly TRBD1 (6 bases). CDR3 size: 17 residues. Between the trimmed V and J ends, which lost 5 bases and 4 bases, there was a span of 26 bases. From germline, CDR1 is SQVTM and CDR2 ANQGSEA. The CDR3 DNA reads as TGCAGCGTTTCCCCCGCAACAGGGATGATTATGAGCACTGAAGCTTTCTTT. This codes for CSVSPATGMIMSTEAFF.

This clonotype was counted at least ten times. This rearrangement joins TRBV6-5 to TRBJ2-5; 8 bases align to TRBD1. CDR1 MNHEY and CDR2 SVGAGI come from the germline V gene. The CDR3 runs 14 residues. J lost 7 bases, V lost 3 bases, and 7 bases had no gene match. This CDR3 reads CASSYAGGARTQYF. The CDR3 DNA reads TGTGCCAGCAGTTATGCAGGGGGCGCGAGGACCCAGTACTTC.

This clonotype was seen many times. The V and J genes are TRBV20-1 and TRBJ1-4; weak D call: TRBD1 (6 bases). CDR1 and CDR2 from the germline V gene are DFQATT and SNEGSKA (reference sequence). V lost 3 bases and J 8 bases, leaving 13 bases between the germline ends. The CDR3 covers 13 residues. As DNA, the CDR3 is TGCAGTGCTAGGTACAGGGTTGGCGAAAAACTGTTTTTT. It encodes CSARYRVGEKLFF.